This TCR beta chain emerged from a study of blood T cell repertoires in COVID-19. Study summary: Collection of acute and convalescent COVID-19 samples took place in the United States, Italy and Spain. The cDNA or gDNA used as material had been derived from T cells, B-cell-depleted T cells, or PBMCs.

The CDR3 totals 14 residues. Germline V gives CDR1 LGHDT, CDR2 YNNKEL (reference sequence). Trimming left V 6 bases short and J 0 bases short, with 8 bases between. Per the study methods: The authors estimated nucleated cell counts from reference gene primer amplification. The assay was immunoSEQ multiplex PCR, and TCRdb's table has in-frame clones only and misses some. The V and J calls and clone size were taken over from that table, and D and trimming were inferred from the DNA. Here the sample spans 45,000 to 55,000 clones, around nine tenths being singletons. The V call is TRBV3-1 (or the pseudogene TRBV3-2), the J call TRBJ2-2; D is perhaps TRBD1 (6 bases). The sample taken for sequencing was peripheral blood. This sequence originates from a man older than 75 with acute or convalescent COVID-19. The CDR3 DNA follows: TGTGCCAGCAGGCGACAGGCGAACACCGGGGAGCTGTTTTTT. Protein: CASRRQANTGELFF.